This TCR beta chain was profiled in a study of cytomegalovirus exposure and HLA in healthy donors. J lost 5 bases, V lost 4 bases, and 8 bases had no gene match. The CDR3 length is 15 residues. From germline, CDR1 is LNHDA and CDR2 SQIVND (reference sequence). Primers for the PCR totalled 60 Vbeta and 13 Jbeta. The table came from immunoSEQ multiplex PCR; TCRdb's copy has only in-frame clones and leaves some out. Of 70,000 to 95,000 clones detected, 75% to 85% appear once; the ten largest clones hold around 2%. Specimen: PBMCs. This TCR derives from a man between 18 and 29 years old in good health and CMV-seronegative. This chain connects TRBV19 to TRBJ2-5, with TRBD2 identical over 9 bases. In DNA, the CDR3 is TGTGCCAGTAGTACCAATAGCGGGGGTTCGGAGACCCAGTACTTC. It translates to CASSTNSGGSETQYF. The whole variable domain, filled in from reference TRBV19 and TRBJ2-5, reads DGGITQSPKYLFRKEGQNVTLSCEQNLNHDAMYWYRQDPGQGLRLIYYSQIVNDFQKGDIAEGYSVSREKKESFPLTVTSAQKNPTAFYLCASSTNSGGSETQYFGPGTRLLVL.